The following is a TCR beta chain sequence with its context. The antigen remains undetermined. These data belong to a study of shared clonotypes between healthy human individuals. The CDR3 consists of 20 residues. The germline V gene has CDR1 MNHEY and CDR2 SMNVEV (reference sequence). The ends lost 2 bases at V and 4 bases at J; junction bases unmatched: 22. Notes on the study in general: Owing to a small donor count, the genetic and exposure-history diversity represented was limited. Some clonotypes were shared by all four sorted-subset donors, while others were not shared. The non-shared ones had lower generation probabilities than the shared ones. Blood was the only sampled material, and tissue repertoires likely differ.

Method: immunoSEQ multiplex PCR; TCRdb's copy keeps in-frame clones and lacks some. This sample yields about 1.5 million clones, of which approximately 98% are seen a single time; approximately 0.45% belongs to the top ten. The TCR originated in a man aged 25-45 years in good health. Specimen: naive CD4+ T cells sorted from blood. The sample's subset: CD45RA+ positively selected. The J gene is TRBJ2-7, the V gene TRBV27; 8 bases map to TRBD2. Here the CDR3 DNA reads TGTGCCAGCAGTTTAACAGGGTCCTATGCCTCTAGCGGGTCCCCTTACGAGCAGTACTTC. Amino acid sequence: CASSLTGSYASSGSPYEQYF.